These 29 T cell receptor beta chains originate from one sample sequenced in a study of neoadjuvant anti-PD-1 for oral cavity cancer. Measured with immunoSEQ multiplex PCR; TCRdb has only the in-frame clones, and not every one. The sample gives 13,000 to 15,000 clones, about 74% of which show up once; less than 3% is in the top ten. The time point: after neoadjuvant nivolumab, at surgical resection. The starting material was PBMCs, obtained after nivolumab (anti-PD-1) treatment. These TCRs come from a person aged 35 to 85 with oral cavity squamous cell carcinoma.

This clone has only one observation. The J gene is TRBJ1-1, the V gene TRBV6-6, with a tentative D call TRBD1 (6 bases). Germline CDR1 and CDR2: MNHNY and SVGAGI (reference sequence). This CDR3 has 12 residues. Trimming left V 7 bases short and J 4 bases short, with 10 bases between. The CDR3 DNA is TGTGCCAGCACCTCAGGGGTCACTGAAGCTTTCTTT. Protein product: CASTSGVTEAFF.

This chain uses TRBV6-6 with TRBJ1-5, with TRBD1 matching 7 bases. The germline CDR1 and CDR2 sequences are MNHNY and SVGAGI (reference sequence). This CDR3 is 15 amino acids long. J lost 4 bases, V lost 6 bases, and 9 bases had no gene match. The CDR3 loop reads CASRPGTEINQPQHF. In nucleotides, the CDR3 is TGTGCCAGCAGACCCGGGACAGAGATTAATCAGCCCCAGCATTTT.

For the CDR3, the DNA is TGTGCCAGCAGCAATTCCGGGGCCCACATGGCCCAGCATTTT. This codes for CASSNSGAHMAQHF. The chain employs TRBV6-6 and TRBJ1-5; a weak D match, TRBD1 (5 bases). V was cut by 6 bases and J by 11 bases, with 20 bases left in between. The CDR3 contains 14 residues. Germline V gene lookup returns CDR1 MNHNY and CDR2 SVGAGI (reference sequence).

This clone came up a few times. The CDR3 spells CASSVGGGRGHTEAFF. In DNA form, the CDR3 reads TGTGCCAGCAGCGTAGGTGGAGGACGGGGTCACACTGAAGCTTTCTTT. V gene TRBV9 combines with J gene TRBJ1-1, with unresolved D. The V gene's germline CDR1 is SGDLS and CDR2 YYNGEE. This CDR3 contains 16 residues. The V end lost 0 bases, the J end lost 3 bases, and 15 bases lay between the germline ends.

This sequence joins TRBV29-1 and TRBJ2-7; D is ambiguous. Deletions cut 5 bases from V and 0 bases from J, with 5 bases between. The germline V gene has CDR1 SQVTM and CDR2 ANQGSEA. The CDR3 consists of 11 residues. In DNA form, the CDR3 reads TGCAGCGTTAGGGACTCCTACGAGCAGTACTTC. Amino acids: CSVRDSYEQYF.

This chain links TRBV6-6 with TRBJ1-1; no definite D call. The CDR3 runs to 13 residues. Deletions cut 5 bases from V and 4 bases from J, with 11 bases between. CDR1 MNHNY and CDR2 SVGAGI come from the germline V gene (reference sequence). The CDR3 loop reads CASSGEGATEAFF. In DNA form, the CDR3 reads TGTGCCAGCAGTGGAGAGGGCGCCACTGAAGCTTTCTTT.

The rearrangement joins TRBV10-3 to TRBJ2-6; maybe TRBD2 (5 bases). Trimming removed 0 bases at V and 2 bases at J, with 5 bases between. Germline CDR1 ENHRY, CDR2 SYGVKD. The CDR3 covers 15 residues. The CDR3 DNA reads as TGTGCCATCAGTGAGTCCGGGGCTGGGGCCAACGTCCTGACTTTC. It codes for CAISESGAGANVLTF.

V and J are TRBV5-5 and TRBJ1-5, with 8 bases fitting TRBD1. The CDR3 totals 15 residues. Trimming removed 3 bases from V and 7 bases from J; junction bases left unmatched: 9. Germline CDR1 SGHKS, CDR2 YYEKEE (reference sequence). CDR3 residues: CASSSAPTGDQPQHF. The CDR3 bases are TGTGCCAGCAGCTCCGCGCCGACAGGGGACCAGCCCCAGCATTTT.

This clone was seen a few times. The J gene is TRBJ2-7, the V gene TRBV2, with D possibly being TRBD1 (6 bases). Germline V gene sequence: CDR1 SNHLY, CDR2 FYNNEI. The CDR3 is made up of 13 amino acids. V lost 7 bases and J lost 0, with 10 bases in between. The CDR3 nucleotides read TGTGCCAGCAAGGACAGACTCTCCTACGAGCAGTACTTC. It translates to CASKDRLSYEQYF.

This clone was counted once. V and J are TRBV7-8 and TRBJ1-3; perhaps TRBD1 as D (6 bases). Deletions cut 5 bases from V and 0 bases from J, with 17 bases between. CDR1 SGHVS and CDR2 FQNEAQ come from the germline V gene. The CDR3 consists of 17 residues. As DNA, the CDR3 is TGTGCCAGCAGCCCCACGGGACACCAGAGCTCTGGAAACACCATATATTTT. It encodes CASSPTGHQSSGNTIYF. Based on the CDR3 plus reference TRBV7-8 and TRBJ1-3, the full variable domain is GAGVSQSPRYKVAKRGQDVALRCDPISGHVSLFWYQQALGQGPEFLTYFQNEAQLDKSGLPSDRFFAERPEGSVSTLKIQRTQQEDSAVYLCASSPTGHQSSGNTIYFGEGSWLTVV.

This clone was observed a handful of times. CDR3 loop: CASKPFDRGGYGYTF. The CDR3 bases are TGTGCCAGCAAACCCTTTGACAGGGGGGGCTATGGCTACACCTTC. V is TRBV6-1 and J is TRBJ1-2, with TRBD1 matching over 9 bases. CDR1 and CDR2 (germline): MNHNS, SASEGT. The trim removed 7 bases at V and 4 bases at J, leaving 10 bases unmatched. The length of the CDR3 is 15 residues.

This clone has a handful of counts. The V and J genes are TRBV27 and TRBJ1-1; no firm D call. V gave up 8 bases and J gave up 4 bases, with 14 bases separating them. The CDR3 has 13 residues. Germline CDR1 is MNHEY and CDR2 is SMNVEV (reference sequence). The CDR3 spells CASVSAAGTEAFF. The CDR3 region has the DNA TGTGCCAGCGTATCGGCCGCCGGCACTGAAGCTTTCTTT.

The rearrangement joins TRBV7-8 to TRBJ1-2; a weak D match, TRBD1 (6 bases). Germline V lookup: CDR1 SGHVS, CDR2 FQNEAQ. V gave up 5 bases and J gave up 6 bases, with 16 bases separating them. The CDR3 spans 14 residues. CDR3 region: CASSPMQGKDGYTF. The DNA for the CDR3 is TGTGCCAGCAGCCCAATGCAGGGGAAGGATGGCTACACCTTC.

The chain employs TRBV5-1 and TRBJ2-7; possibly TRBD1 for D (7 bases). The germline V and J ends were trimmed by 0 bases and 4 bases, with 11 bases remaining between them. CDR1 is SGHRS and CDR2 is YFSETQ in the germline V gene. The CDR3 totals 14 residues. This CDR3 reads CASSLGQGGYEQYF. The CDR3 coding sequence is TGCGCCAGCAGCTTGGGGCAGGGGGGATACGAGCAGTACTTC.

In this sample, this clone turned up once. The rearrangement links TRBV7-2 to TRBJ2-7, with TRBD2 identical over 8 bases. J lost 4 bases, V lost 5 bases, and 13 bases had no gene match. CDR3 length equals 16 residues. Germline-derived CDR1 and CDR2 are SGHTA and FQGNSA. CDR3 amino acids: CASSGRGGAGGYEQYF. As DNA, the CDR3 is TGTGCCAGCAGCGGCAGAGGGGGGGCGGGGGGTTACGAGCAGTACTTC.

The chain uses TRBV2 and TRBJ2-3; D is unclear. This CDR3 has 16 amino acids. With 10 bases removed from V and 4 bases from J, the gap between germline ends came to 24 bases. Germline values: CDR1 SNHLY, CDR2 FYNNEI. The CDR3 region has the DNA TGTGCCACCTTTTTCCCGGACCTAAAGTTGGCAGATACGCAGTATTTT. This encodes CATFFPDLKLADTQYF.

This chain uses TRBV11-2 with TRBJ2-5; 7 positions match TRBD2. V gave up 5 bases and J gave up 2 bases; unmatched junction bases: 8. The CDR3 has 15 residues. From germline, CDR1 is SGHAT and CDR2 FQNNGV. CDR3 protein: CASSSIVGGQETQYF. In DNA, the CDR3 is TGTGCCAGCAGCAGCATAGTGGGGGGGCAAGAGACCCAGTACTTC.

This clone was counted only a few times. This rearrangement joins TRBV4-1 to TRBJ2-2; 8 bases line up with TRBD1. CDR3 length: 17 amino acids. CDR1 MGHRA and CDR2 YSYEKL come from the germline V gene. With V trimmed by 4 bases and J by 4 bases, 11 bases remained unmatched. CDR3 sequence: CASSPPPGGAGTGELFF. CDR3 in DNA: TGCGCCAGCAGCCCACCACCAGGGGGCGCAGGCACCGGGGAGCTGTTTTTT.

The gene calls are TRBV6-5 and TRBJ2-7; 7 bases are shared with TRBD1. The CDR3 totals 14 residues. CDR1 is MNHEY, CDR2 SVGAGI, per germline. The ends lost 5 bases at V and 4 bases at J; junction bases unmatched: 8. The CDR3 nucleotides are TGTGCCAGCAGTACCTCCCTGGGACAGTACGAGCAGTACTTC. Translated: CASSTSLGQYEQYF.

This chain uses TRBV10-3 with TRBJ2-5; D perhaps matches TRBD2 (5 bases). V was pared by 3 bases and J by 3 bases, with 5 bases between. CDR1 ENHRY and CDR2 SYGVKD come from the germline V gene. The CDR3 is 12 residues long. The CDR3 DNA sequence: TGTGCCATCAGTGAAGCGGAAGAGACCCAGTACTTC. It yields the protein CAISEAEETQYF.

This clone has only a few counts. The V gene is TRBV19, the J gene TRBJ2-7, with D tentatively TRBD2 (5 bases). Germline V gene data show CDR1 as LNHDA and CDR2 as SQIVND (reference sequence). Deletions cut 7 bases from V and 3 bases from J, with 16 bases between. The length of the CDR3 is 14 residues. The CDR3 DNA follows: TGTGCCAGTAAGGGTGGAGGACCCGACTACGAGCAGTACTTC. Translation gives CASKGGGPDYEQYF.

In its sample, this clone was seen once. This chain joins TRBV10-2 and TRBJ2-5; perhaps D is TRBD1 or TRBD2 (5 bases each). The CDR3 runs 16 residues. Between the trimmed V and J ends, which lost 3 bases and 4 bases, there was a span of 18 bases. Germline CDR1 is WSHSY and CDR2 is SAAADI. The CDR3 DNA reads TGCGCCAGCAGTGATTGGGGGAGAGGGCTTGGAGAGACCCAGTACTTC. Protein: CASSDWGRGLGETQYF.

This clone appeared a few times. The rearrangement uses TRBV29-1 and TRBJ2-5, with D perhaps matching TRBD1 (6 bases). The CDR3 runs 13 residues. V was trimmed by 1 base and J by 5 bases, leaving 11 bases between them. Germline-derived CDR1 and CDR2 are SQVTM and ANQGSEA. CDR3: CSVEGAGVETQYF. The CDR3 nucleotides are TGCAGCGTTGAAGGGGCAGGGGTGGAGACCCAGTACTTC.

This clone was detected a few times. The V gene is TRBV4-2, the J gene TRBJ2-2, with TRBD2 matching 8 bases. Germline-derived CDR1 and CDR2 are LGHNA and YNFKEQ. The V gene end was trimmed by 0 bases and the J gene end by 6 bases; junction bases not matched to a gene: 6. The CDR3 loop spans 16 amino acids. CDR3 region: CASSQDLGTSAGELFF. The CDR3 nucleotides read TGTGCCAGCAGCCAAGATTTAGGGACTAGTGCCGGGGAGCTGTTTTTT.

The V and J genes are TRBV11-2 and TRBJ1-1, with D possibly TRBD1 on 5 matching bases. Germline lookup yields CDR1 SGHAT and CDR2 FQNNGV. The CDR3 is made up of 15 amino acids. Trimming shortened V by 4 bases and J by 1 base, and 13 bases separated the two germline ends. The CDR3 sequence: CASSSRPGENTEAFF. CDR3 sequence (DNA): TGTGCCAGCAGCTCGCGCCCGGGGGAGAACACTGAAGCTTTCTTT.

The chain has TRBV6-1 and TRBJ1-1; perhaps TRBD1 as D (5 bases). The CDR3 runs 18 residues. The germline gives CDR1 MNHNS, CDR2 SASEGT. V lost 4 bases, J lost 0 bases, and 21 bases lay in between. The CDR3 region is CASSARKRSGGMNTEAFF. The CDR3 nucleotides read TGTGCCAGCAGTGCCCGAAAGCGGTCGGGGGGTATGAACACTGAAGCTTTCTTT.

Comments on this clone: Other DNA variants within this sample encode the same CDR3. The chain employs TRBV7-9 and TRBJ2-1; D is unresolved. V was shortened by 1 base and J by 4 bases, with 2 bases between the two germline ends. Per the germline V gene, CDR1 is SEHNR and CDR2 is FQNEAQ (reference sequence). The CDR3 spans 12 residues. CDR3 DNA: TGTGCCAGCAGCTTAGGTTACAATGAGCAGTTCTTC. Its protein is CASSLGYNEQFF.

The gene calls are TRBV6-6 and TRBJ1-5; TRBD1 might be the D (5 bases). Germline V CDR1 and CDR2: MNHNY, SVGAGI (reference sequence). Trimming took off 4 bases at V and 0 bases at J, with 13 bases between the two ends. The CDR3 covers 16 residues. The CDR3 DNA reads TGTGCCAGCAGTTCCGTTGGGGCTGCTAGCAATCAGCCCCAGCATTTT. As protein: CASSSVGAASNQPQHF.

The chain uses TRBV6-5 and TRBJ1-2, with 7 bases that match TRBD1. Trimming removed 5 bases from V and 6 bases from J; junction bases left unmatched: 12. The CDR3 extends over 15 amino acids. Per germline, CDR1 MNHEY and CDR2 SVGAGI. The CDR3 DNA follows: TGTGCCAGCAGTCCGACAGGGCTGCTTTCTCATGGCTACACCTTC. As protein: CASSPTGLLSHGYTF.